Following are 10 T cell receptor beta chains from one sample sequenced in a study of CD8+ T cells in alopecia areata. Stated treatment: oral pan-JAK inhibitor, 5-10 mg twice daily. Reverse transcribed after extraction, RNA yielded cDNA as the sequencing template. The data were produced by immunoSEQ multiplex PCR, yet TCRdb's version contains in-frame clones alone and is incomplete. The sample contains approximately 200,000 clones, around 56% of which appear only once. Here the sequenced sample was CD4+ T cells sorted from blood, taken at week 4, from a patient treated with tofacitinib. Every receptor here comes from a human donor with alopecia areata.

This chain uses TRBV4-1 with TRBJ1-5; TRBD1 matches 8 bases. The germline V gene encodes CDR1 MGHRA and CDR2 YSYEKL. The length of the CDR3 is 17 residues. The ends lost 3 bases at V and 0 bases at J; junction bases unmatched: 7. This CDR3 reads CASSHTGDRSSNQPQHF. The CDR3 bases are TGCGCCAGCAGCCACACTGGGGACAGGTCTAGCAATCAGCCCCAGCATTTT.

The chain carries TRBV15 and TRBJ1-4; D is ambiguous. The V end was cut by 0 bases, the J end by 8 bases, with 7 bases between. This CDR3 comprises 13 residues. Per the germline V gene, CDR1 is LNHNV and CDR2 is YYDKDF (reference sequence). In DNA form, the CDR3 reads TGTGCCACCAGCAGAGAGAGGGAGGAAAAACTGTTTTTT. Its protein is CATSREREEKLFF.

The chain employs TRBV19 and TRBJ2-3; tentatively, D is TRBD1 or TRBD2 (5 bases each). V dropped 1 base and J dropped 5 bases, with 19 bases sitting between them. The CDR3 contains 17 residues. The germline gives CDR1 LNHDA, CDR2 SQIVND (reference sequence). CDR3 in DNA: TGTGCCAGTAGTATAGCCGATTGGGGGAGTGCGGTAGATACGCAGTATTTT. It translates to CASSIADWGSAVDTQYF.

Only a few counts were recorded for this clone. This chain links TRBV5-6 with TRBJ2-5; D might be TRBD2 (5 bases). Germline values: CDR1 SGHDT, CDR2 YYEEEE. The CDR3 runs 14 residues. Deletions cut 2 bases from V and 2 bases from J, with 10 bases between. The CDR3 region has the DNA TGTGCCAGCAGCTTCGTGGGGAGACAAGAGACCCAGTACTTC. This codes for CASSFVGRQETQYF. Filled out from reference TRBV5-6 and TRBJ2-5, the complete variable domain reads DAGVTQSPTHLIKTRGQQVTLRCSPKSGHDTVSWYQQALGQGPQFIFQYYEEEERQRGNFPDRFSGHQFPNYSSELNVNALLLGDSALYLCASSFVGRQETQYFGPGTRLLVL.

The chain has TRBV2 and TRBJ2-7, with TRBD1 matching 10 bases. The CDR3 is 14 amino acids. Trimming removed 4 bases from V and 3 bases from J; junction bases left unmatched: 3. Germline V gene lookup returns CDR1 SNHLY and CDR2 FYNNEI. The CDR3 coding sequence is TGTGCCAGCAGTGGACAGGGGGCAAGCTACGAGCAGTACTTC. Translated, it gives CASSGQGASYEQYF.

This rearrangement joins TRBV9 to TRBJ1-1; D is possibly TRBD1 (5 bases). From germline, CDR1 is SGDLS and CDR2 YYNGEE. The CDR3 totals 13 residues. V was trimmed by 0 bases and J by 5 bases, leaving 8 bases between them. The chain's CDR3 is CASSVGGTTEAFF. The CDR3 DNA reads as TGTGCCAGCAGCGTAGGGGGCACGACTGAAGCTTTCTTT.

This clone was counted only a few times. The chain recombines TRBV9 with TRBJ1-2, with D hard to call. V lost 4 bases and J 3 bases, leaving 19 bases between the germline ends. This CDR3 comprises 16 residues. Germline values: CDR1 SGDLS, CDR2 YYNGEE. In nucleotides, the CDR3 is TGTGCCAGCAGCCCCCAGGACGGAAGGACTTACTATGGCTACACCTTC. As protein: CASSPQDGRTYYGYTF.

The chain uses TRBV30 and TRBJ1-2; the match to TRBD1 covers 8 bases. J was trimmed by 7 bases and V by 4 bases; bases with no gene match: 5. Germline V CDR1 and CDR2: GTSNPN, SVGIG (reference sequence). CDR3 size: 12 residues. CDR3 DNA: TGTGCCTGGAACAGGGGGGAAAGTGGCTACACCTTC. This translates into CAWNRGESGYTF.

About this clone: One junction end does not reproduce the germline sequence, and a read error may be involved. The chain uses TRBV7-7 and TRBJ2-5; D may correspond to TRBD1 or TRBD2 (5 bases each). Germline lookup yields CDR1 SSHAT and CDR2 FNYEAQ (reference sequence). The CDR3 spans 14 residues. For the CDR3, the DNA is TGTGCTAGCAGCTTAGATGGGGGTTTGAAGACCCAGTACTTC. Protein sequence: CASSLDGGLKTQYF.

As DNA, the CDR3 is TGTGCCAGCAGTGGCCATGGCCCCTCCTACAATGAGCAGTTCTTC. It specifies CASSGHGPSYNEQFF. The chain uses TRBV6-5 and TRBJ2-1; D remains unclear. The length of the CDR3 is 15 residues. Trimming left V 5 bases short and J 0 bases short, with 11 bases between. Germline loops: CDR1 MNHEY, CDR2 SVGAGI.